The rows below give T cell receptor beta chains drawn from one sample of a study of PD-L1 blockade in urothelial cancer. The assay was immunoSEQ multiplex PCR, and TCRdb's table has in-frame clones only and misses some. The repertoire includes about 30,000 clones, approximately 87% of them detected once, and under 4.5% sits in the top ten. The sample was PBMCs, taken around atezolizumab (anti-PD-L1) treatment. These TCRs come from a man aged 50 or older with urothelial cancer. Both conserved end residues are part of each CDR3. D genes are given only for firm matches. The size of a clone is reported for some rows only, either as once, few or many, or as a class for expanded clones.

CDR3aa: CAWSVNRGQPQHF
CDR3nt: TGTGCCTGGAGTGTAAACAGGGGACAGCCCCAGCATTTT
d_gene: TRBD1
v_gene: TRBV30
abundance: .
j_gene: TRBJ1-5

CDR3aa: CASSLTGTSGSNSYEQYF
CDR3nt: TGTGCCAGCAGCCTAACCGGGACTAGCGGGTCTAACTCCTACGAGCAGTACTTC
d_gene: TRBD2
v_gene: TRBV7-2
abundance: .
j_gene: TRBJ2-7

CDR3aa: CASSLRGGQGASLRNTQYF
CDR3nt: TGTGCCAGCAGCTTAAGAGGGGGACAGGGGGCATCCCTCCGTAATACGCAGTATTTT
d_gene: TRBD1
v_gene: TRBV7-3
abundance: .
j_gene: TRBJ2-3

CDR3aa: CASRTVTGTYSNQPQHF
CDR3nt: TGTGCCAGTAGAACCGTGACAGGGACCTATAGCAATCAGCCCCAGCATTTT
d_gene: TRBD1
v_gene: TRBV19
abundance: .
j_gene: TRBJ1-5

CDR3aa: CASSFSGGAGKNIQYF
CDR3nt: TGTGCCAGCAGCTTTTCCGGGGGGGCCGGCAAAAACATTCAGTACTTC
d_gene: .
v_gene: TRBV12-1
abundance: .
j_gene: TRBJ2-4

CDR3aa: CASSEWVGSRTDTQYF
CDR3nt: TGTGCCAGCAGTGAATGGGTGGGCTCCCGCACAGATACGCAGTATTTT
d_gene: .
v_gene: TRBV25-1
abundance: .
j_gene: TRBJ2-3

CDR3aa: CSVEDRQGGSTGELFF
CDR3nt: TGCAGCGTTGAAGACCGCCAGGGAGGTTCCACCGGGGAGCTGTTTTTT
d_gene: .
v_gene: TRBV29-1
abundance: .
j_gene: TRBJ2-2

CDR3aa: CAACRAGQETQYF
CDR3nt: TGTGCCGCCTGTAGGGCAGGGCAAGAGACCCAGTACTTC
d_gene: .
v_gene: TRBV10-3
abundance: .
j_gene: TRBJ2-5

CDR3aa: CSVDPTSYNEQFF
CDR3nt: TGCAGCGTTGACCCGACTAGCTACAATGAGCAGTTCTTC
d_gene: .
v_gene: TRBV29-1
abundance: .
j_gene: TRBJ2-1

CDR3aa: CASSQHKEKLFF
CDR3nt: TGCGCCAGCAGCCAGCACAAGGAAAAACTGTTTTTT
d_gene: .
v_gene: TRBV4-1
abundance: .
j_gene: TRBJ1-4

CDR3aa: CASSITGTVDTQYF
CDR3nt: TGTGCCAGTAGTATCACAGGGACGGTGGATACGCAGTATTTT
d_gene: .
v_gene: TRBV19
abundance: .
j_gene: TRBJ2-3

CDR3aa: CASSGQGTQPQHF
CDR3nt: TGTGCCAGCAGCGGACAGGGGACTCAGCCCCAGCATTTT
d_gene: TRBD1
v_gene: TRBV6-5
abundance: .
j_gene: TRBJ1-5

CDR3aa: CASSADSGAGWKTQYF
CDR3nt: TGTGCCAGTAGTGCCGACAGCGGGGCTGGTTGGAAGACCCAGTACTTC
d_gene: TRBD2
v_gene: TRBV19
abundance: once
j_gene: TRBJ2-5

CDR3aa: CASSIGTGIPFSSYNEQFF
CDR3nt: TGTGCCAGTAGTATTGGGACAGGGATTCCATTTAGCTCCTACAATGAGCAGTTCTTC
d_gene: TRBD1
v_gene: TRBV19
abundance: .
j_gene: TRBJ2-1

CDR3aa: CASSISGAGSYNEQFF
CDR3nt: TGTGCCAGTAGTATATCCGGAGCGGGGTCCTACAATGAGCAGTTCTTC
d_gene: TRBD2
v_gene: TRBV19
abundance: .
j_gene: TRBJ2-1

CDR3aa: CAIRLAGNRGEQFF
CDR3nt: TGTGCCATCCGGCTAGCGGGTAACCGGGGGGAGCAGTTCTTC
d_gene: TRBD2
v_gene: TRBV10-3
abundance: .
j_gene: TRBJ2-1

CDR3aa: CASSQHGTHALDF
CDR3nt: TGTGCCAGCAGCCAACATGGGACTCATGCGTTGGATTTT
d_gene: .
v_gene: TRBV7-2
abundance: .
j_gene: TRBJ2-3

CDR3aa: CASSTDRDKVNEQFF
CDR3nt: TGTGCCAGCAGTACGGACAGGGACAAAGTCAATGAGCAGTTCTTC
d_gene: TRBD1
v_gene: TRBV6-6
abundance: .
j_gene: TRBJ2-1

CDR3aa: CASIKPAGQGYNEQFF
CDR3nt: TGTGCCAGCATTAAACCCGCGGGACAGGGCTACAATGAGCAGTTCTTC
d_gene: TRBD1
v_gene: TRBV6-6
abundance: .
j_gene: TRBJ2-1

CDR3aa: CSAPGQGPYGYTF
CDR3nt: TGCAGCGCACCGGGACAGGGGCCCTATGGCTACACCTTC
d_gene: TRBD1
v_gene: TRBV29-1
abundance: .
j_gene: TRBJ1-2

CDR3aa: CASSTSPGLSTDTQYF
CDR3nt: TGTGCCAGCAGCACCTCCCCGGGACTGAGCACAGATACGCAGTATTTT
d_gene: .
v_gene: TRBV13
abundance: .
j_gene: TRBJ2-3

CDR3aa: CASSLLAQRLAGGSSSYNEQFF
CDR3nt: TGCGCCAGCAGCTTGTTGGCACAAAGACTAGCGGGAGGTAGCAGCTCCTACAATGAGCAGTTCTTC
d_gene: TRBD2
v_gene: TRBV5-1
abundance: .
j_gene: TRBJ2-1

CDR3aa: CATRGGSMETQYF
CDR3nt: TGTGCCACTCGCGGGGGTTCCATGGAGACCCAGTACTTC
d_gene: TRBD2
v_gene: TRBV10-3
abundance: .
j_gene: TRBJ2-5

CDR3aa: CASSLGWTANSPLHF
CDR3nt: TGTGCCAGCAGCTTAGGATGGACAGCAAATTCACCCCTCCACTTT
d_gene: .
v_gene: TRBV11-2
abundance: .
j_gene: TRBJ1-6

CDR3aa: CAWARQTYGYTF
CDR3nt: TGTGCCTGGGCAAGACAGACCTATGGCTACACCTTC
d_gene: .
v_gene: TRBV30
abundance: .
j_gene: TRBJ1-2

CDR3aa: CATSRGAGGEGGYTF
CDR3nt: TGTGCCACTTCGCGGGGGGCAGGGGGTGAGGGTGGCTACACCTTC
d_gene: TRBD1
v_gene: TRBV6-5
abundance: .
j_gene: TRBJ1-2

CDR3aa: CASRQVNNQPQHF
CDR3nt: TGTGCCAGCAGACAGGTCAACAATCAGCCCCAGCATTTT
d_gene: .
v_gene: TRBV6-1
abundance: .
j_gene: TRBJ1-5

CDR3aa: CAWSRGTGGKAGELFF
CDR3nt: TGTGCCTGGAGTCGAGGGACAGGGGGCAAGGCCGGGGAGCTGTTTTTT
d_gene: TRBD1
v_gene: TRBV30
abundance: .
j_gene: TRBJ2-2

CDR3aa: CASSPRTSGATDTQYF
CDR3nt: TGCGCCAGCAGCCCCCGGACTAGCGGGGCGACAGATACGCAGTATTTT
d_gene: TRBD2
v_gene: TRBV4-1
abundance: .
j_gene: TRBJ2-3